These 13 T cell receptor beta chains were all obtained from the same sample, sequenced in a study of spatial heterogeneity in lung cancer. Time point indicated: blood at routine non-recurrence follow-up after resection. Using its own MiXCR run on the 5' RACE reads, TCRdb lists one record per CDR3 protein. The data contain 25,000 or so distinct CDR3 sequences, 5.4% of them singletons. Specimen: PBMCs, collected at follow-up. The receptors come from a female donor with early-stage non-small cell lung cancer.

This clonotype showed up many times. This CDR3 is CATSSGRDPTYEQYF. The CDR3 DNA sequence: TGTGCCACCAGCAGTGGCCGGGACCCAACCTACGAGCAGTACTTC. The rearrangement joins TRBV15 to TRBJ2-7; D is tentatively TRBD1 or TRBD2 (5 bases each). Trimming cost V 3 bases and J 2 bases, with 14 bases left between them. Germline V gives CDR1 LNHNV, CDR2 YYDKDF (reference sequence). This CDR3 comprises 15 residues.

This clonotype was picked up a small number of times. J is TRBJ2-5 and V is TRBV19; 7 nucleotides line up with TRBD2. The V segment lost 5 bases and the J segment 3 bases; nucleotides outside the gene matches: 6. This CDR3 comprises 14 residues. Germline V gives CDR1 LNHDA, CDR2 SQIVND (reference sequence). This CDR3 reads CASSPLGREETQYF. The CDR3 DNA follows: TGTGCCAGTAGTCCTCTAGGGAGGGAAGAGACCCAGTACTTC. The full variable domain, its missing parts supplied by reference TRBV19 and TRBJ2-5, is DGGITQSPKYLFRKEGQNVTLSCEQNLNHDAMYWYRQDPGQGLRLIYYSQIVNDFQKGDIAEGYSVSREKKESFPLTVTSAQKNPTAFYLCASSPLGREETQYFGPGTRLLVL.

The chain has TRBV5-4 and TRBJ1-2; no clear D. Germline V gene sequence: CDR1 SGHNT, CDR2 YYREEE (reference sequence). The CDR3 loop spans 14 amino acids. V was pared by 5 bases and J by 3 bases, with 14 bases between. The CDR3 spells CASSLPFRDYGYTF. DNA of the CDR3: TGTGCCAGCAGTCTTCCCTTCCGGGACTATGGCTACACCTTC.

V gene TRBV20-1 combines with J gene TRBJ1-1, with a weak D call TRBD1 (5 bases). Between the trimmed V and J ends, which lost 5 bases and 1 base, there was a span of 20 bases. Germline V CDR1 and CDR2: DFQATT, SNEGSKA (reference sequence). CDR3 length: 16 amino acids. The CDR3 loop is CSASHTQGGANTEAFF. CDR3 nucleotides: TGCAGTGCTTCCCACACCCAGGGTGGGGCGAACACTGAAGCTTTCTTT.

This clonotype was picked up a small number of times. The rearrangement joins TRBV20-1 to TRBJ2-4; D uncertain. Germline CDR1 is DFQATT and CDR2 is SNEGSKA (reference sequence). Trimming stripped 5 bases from V and 11 bases from J, with 4 bases between. The CDR3 is 8 amino acids. CDR3 nucleotide sequence: TGCAGTGCTGGACTTCAGTACTTC. Residues: CSAGLQYF.

The rearrangement joins TRBV29-1 to TRBJ2-5, with unresolved D. This CDR3 spans 14 amino acids. Germline CDR1 is SQVTM and CDR2 is ANQGSEA. Trimming took 4 bases from V and 2 from J, leaving 14 bases between them. The DNA of the CDR3 is TGCAGCGTTGTAAAGTCGGGCAGACAAGAGACCCAGTACTTC. Encoded protein: CSVVKSGRQETQYF.

The table lists this clonotype with many counts. The CDR3 region has the DNA TGTGCCAGCAGTTATGCGGCGGGAGGGGGAGAGACCCAGTACTTC. Protein product: CASSYAAGGGETQYF. The chain is built from TRBV7-2 and TRBJ2-5, with 9 nucleotides matching TRBD2. Germline V CDR1 and CDR2: SGHTA, FQGNSA. CDR3 length: 15 amino acids. With V trimmed by 6 bases and J by 4 bases, 9 bases remained unmatched. Looking up the rest from reference TRBV7-2 and TRBJ2-5 gives the full variable domain: GAGVSQSPSNKVTEKGKDVELRCDPISGHTALYWYRQSLGQGLEFLIYFQGNSAPDKSGLPSDRFSAERTGGSVSTLTIQRTQQEDSAVYLCASSYAAGGGETQYFGPGTRLLVL.

This clonotype was detected many times. The V gene is TRBV6-2 or TRBV6-3, the J gene TRBJ2-5; 7 bases match TRBD1. CDR3 size: 16 residues. Germline CDR1 is MNHEY and CDR2 is SVGEGT. V gave up 6 bases and J gave up 4 bases; unmatched junction bases: 14. CDR3 bases: TGTGCCAGCAGACGTCCCCAGGGGGATAAGAGAGAGACCCAGTACTTC. Protein product: CASRRPQGDKRETQYF.

This clonotype has only a few counts. CDR3 in DNA: TGCAGTGCTCGCGCGGGAGCTAGCTACAATGAGCAGTTCTTC. Its translation is CSARAGASYNEQFF. The chain links TRBV20-1 to TRBJ2-1; 7 nucleotides line up with TRBD2. The V gene's germline CDR1 is DFQATT and CDR2 SNEGSKA (reference sequence). The J segment lost 3 bases and the V segment lost 5 bases, leaving 7 bases of the junction unmatched. The CDR3 contains 14 residues.

Concerning this clonotype itself: A clone one base away is much larger, so this may be a read error. This rearrangement joins TRBV5-1 to TRBJ1-6; 9 bases match TRBD1. Germline assignment: CDR1 SGHRS and CDR2 YFSETQ. CDR3 length: 16 residues. The V and J ends lost 3 bases and 8 bases, in that order; junction bases with no gene match: 9. The CDR3 sequence: CASSSMTGGDDSPLHF. CDR3 DNA: TGCGCCAGCAGCTCGATGACAGGGGGGGACGATTCACCCCTCCACTTT. The entire variable domain, with the rest obtained from reference TRBV5-1 and TRBJ1-6, is as follows: KAGVTQTPRYLIKTRGQQVTLSCSPISGHRSVSWYQQTPGQGLQFLFEYFSETQRNKGNFPGRFSGRQFSNSRSEMNVSTLELGDSALYLCASSSMTGGDDSPLHFGNGTRLTVT.

The chain couples TRBV12-1 to TRBJ1-5; the table's D call TRBD1 went unverified against the DNA. TRBV12-1 is given as a pseudogene. The CDR3 runs 13 residues. The DNA of the CDR3 is TGTGCCAGCAGCATAGGGGGCTTTCAGCCCCAGCATTTT. This gives the protein CASSIGGFQPQHF.

In its sample, this clonotype was seen many times. The chain is built from TRBV4-3 and TRBJ2-1; 7 nucleotides line up with TRBD2. The CDR3 runs 15 residues. The V and J ends lost 0 bases and 2 bases, in that order; junction bases with no gene match: 1. Looked up from germline, CDR1 is LGHNA and CDR2 is YSLEER. In DNA form, the CDR3 reads TGCGCCAGCAGCCAAGAGGGGAGGGCCTACAATGAGCAGTTCTTC. Its translation is CASSQEGRAYNEQFF.

In its sample, this clonotype was seen many times. The V gene is TRBV7-2, the J gene TRBJ2-7; perhaps TRBD1 as D (6 bases). V was shortened by 2 bases and J by 1 base, with 12 bases between the two germline ends. The CDR3 loop spans 15 amino acids. The germline CDR1 and CDR2 sequences are SGHTA and FQGNSA. The CDR3 reads CASSLRGTVSYEQYF. The CDR3 coding sequence is TGTGCCAGCAGCTTAAGGGGGACGGTTTCCTACGAGCAGTACTTC.